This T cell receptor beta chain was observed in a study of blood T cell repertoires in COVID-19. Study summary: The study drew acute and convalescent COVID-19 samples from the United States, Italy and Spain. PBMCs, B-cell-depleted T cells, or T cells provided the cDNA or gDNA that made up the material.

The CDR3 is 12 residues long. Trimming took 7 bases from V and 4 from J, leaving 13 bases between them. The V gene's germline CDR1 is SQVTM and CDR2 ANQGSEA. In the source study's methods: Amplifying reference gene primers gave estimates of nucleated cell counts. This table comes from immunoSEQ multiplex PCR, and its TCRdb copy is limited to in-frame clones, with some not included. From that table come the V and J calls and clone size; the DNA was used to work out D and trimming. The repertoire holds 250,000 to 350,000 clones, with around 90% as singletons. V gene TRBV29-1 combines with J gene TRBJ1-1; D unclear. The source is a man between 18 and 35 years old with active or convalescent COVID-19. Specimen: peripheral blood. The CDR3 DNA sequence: TGCAGCGCCGAAGGGAGAAGCACTGAAGCTTTCTTT. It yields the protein CSAEGRSTEAFF.